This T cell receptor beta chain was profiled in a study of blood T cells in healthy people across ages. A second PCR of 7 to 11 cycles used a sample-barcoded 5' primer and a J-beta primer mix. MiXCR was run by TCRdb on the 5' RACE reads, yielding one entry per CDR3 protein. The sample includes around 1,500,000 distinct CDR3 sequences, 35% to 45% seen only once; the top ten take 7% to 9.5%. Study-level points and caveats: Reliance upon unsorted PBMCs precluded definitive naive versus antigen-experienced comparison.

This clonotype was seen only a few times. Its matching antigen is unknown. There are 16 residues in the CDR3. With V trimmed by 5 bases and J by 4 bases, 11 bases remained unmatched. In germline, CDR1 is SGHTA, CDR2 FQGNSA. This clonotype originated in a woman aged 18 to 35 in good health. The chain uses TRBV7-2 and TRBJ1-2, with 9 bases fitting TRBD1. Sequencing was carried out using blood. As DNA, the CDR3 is TGTGCCAGCAGCCGCCGGGACAGGGAATATATCTATGGCTACACCTTC. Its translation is CASSRRDREYIYGYTF.